This T cell receptor (beta chain) was sequenced for a study of response to subunit inactivated influenza vaccine. Study outcomes and limitations: It was suggested by the authors that few new T cells are recruited by each seasonal influenza vaccination.

One entry per CDR3 protein, called by TCRdb with MiXCR from the RT-PCR reads. Among about 650,000 distinct CDR3 sequences listed, approximately 15% were seen once. The table lists this clonotype with a few counts. Its antigen remains unknown. This CDR3 region has 19 residues. Germline CDR1 and CDR2: MNHNS and SASEGT. The V gene end was trimmed by 2 bases and the J gene end by 9 bases; junction bases not matched to a gene: 24. The sample in question was PBMCs from blood, obtained around 14 days before vaccination. This sequence originates from a man aged 45-60 years who received an inactivated influenza vaccine. The chain has TRBV6-1 and TRBJ2-7; 8 bases map to TRBD1. The CDR3 DNA reads as TGTGCCAGCAGTGAACGGGACAGGTTTTTGGCCGACCTACACGAAGCGCAGTACTTC. It yields the protein CASSERDRFLADLHEAQYF.